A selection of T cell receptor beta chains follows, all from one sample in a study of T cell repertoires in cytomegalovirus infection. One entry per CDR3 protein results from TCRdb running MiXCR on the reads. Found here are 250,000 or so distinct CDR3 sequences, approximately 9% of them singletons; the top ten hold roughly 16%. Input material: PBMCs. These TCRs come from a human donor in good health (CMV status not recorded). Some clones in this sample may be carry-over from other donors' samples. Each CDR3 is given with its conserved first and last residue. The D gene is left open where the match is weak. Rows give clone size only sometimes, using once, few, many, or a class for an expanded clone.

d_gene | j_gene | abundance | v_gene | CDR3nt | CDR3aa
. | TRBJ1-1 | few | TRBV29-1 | TGCAGCGTTGAGGCCAGGGCGGGTACTGAAGCTTTCTTT | CSVEARAGTEAFF
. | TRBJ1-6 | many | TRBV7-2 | TGTGCCAGCAGCTTAGGCACAGGAATTAATTCACCCCTCCACTTT | CASSLGTGINSPLHF
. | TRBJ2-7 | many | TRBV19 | TGTGCCAGTAGACCCGGGCACCCCTCCTACGAGCAGTACTTC | CASRPGHPSYEQYF
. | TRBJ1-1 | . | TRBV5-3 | TGTGCCAGCAGCTTAAAGGACATCACTGAAGCTTTCTTT | CASSLKDITEAFF
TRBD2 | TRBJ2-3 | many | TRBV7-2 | TGTGCCAGCAGGCTAGCGGGAGGGTTAGATACGCAGTATTTT | CASRLAGGLDTQYF
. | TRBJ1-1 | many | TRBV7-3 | TGTGCCAGCAGCCCCATTATGGGGGGGGAAGCTTTCTTT | CASSPIMGGEAFF
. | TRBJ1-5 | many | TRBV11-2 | TGTGCCAGCAGCCCCCAAGCTGGGCAGCCCCAGCATTTT | CASSPQAGQPQHF
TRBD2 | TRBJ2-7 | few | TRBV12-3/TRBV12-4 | TGTGCCAGCAGTTTGTCGGGAGGGCCGAACGAGCAGTACTTC | CASSLSGGPNEQYF
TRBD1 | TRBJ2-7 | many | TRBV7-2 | TGTGCCAGCAGCTCACGTGCCGGGACAGGGTCTAGCGAGCAGTACTTC | CASSSRAGTGSSEQYF
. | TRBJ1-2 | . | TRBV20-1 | TGCAGTGTCAGACGGGGGGCGAGGAGTGGCTACACCTTC | CSVRRGARSGYTF
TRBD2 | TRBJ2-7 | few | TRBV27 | TGTGCCAGCAGGCCGGGACTAGCGGAACTCACCTACGAGCAGTACTTC | CASRPGLAELTYEQYF
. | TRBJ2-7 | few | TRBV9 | TGTGCCAGCAGCGTAGAGGAGGGACAGACCTACGAGCAGTACTTC | CASSVEEGQTYEQYF
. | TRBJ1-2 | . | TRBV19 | TGTGCCAGTACGGACGGCGCCTATGGCTACACCTTC | CASTDGAYGYTF
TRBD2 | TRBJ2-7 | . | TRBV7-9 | TGTGCCAGCAGCTTATCCGGGGGGGCTCGGTACGAGCAGTACTTC | CASSLSGGARYEQYF
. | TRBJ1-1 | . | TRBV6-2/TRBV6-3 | TGTGCCAGCAGTTATATGAGACTCAGGGCCACTGAAGCTTTCTTT | CASSYMRLRATEAFF
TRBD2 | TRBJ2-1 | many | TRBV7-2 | TGTGCCAGCAGCCTAGCGGGAGGACTTTACAATGAGCAGTTCTTC | CASSLAGGLYNEQFF
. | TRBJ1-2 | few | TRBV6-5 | TGTGCCAGCAGTTCGGACAGTCCCAACTATGGCTACACCTTC | CASSSDSPNYGYTF
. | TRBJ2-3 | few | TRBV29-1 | TGCAGCGTAGAAGCCGGCACAGATACGCAGTATTTT | CSVEAGTDTQYF
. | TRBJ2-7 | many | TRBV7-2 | TGTGCCAGCAGCCCGGTGGGGGGCGGTTACGAGCAGTACTTC | CASSPVGGGYEQYF
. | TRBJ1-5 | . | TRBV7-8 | TGTGCCAGCAGCTTAATAGGGGATGGGCAGCCCCAGCATTTT | CASSLIGDGQPQHF
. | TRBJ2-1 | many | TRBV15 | TGTGCCACCAGCACAGCGGAGCGTGAGCAGTTCTTC | CATSTAEREQFF
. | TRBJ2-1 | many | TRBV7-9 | TGTGCCAGCAGCATAGGGCCAAATGAGCAGTTCTTC | CASSIGPNEQFF
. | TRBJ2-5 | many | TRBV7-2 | TGTGCCAGCATCGATAGGAGTGGGGGGATCGTGGGACAAGAGACCCAGTACTTC | CASIDRSGGIVGQETQYF
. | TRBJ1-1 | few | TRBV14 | TGTGCCAGCAGGCCCGGGACATATAACACTGAAGCTTTCTTT | CASRPGTYNTEAFF
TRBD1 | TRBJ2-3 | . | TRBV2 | TGTGCCAGCAGACCGGACAGGATTCACACAGATACGCAGTATTTT | CASRPDRIHTDTQYF
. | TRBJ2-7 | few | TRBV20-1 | TGCAGTGCTAGAGGGTTGGCCCTGGGGCAGTACTTC | CSARGLALGQYF
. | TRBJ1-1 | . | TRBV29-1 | TGCAGCGGCCGAAGCGGAGGTACTGAAGCTTTCTTT | CSGRSGGTEAFF
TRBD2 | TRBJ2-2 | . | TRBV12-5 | TGTGCTAGTGGTTTGGCGCCGGGACTAGCGCTCAACACCGGGGAGCTGTTTTTT | CASGLAPGLALNTGELFF
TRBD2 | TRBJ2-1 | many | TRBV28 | TGTGCCAGCGCTTTAGCGGGAGGAGGCTCCTACAATGAGCAGTTCTTC | CASALAGGGSYNEQFF
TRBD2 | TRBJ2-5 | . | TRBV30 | TGTGCCTGGGGATACCCTTTAACTAGCGGGGTGGAGACCCAGTACTTC | CAWGYPLTSGVETQYF
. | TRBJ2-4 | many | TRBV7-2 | TGTGCCAGCAGCTTTCAGGGGCCCCAGGGGAACATTCAGTACTTC | CASSFQGPQGNIQYF
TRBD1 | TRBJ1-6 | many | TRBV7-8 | TGTGCCAGCAGCCCCTCCCGACAGGGCGGTTCACCCCTCCACTTT | CASSPSRQGGSPLHF
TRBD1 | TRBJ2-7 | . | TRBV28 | TGTGCCAGCAGTTCACTCCCGGGACAGGGCTACGAGCAGTACTTC | CASSSLPGQGYEQYF
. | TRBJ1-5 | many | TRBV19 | TGTGCCAGTGACTCCTGGGGGGCTCGCAATCAGCCCCAGCATTTT | CASDSWGARNQPQHF
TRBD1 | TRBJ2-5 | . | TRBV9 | TGTGCCAGCAGCGTAGGGACAGGGGATGGAGAGACCCAGTACTTC | CASSVGTGDGETQYF
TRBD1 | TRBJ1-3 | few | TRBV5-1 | TGCGCCAGCAGCGTCGGGACAGCGAGCTCTGGAAACACCATATATTTT | CASSVGTASSGNTIYF
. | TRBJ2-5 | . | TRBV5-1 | TGCGCCAGCAACTTCGGACACCCCGGAGGCGAGACCCAGTACTTC | CASNFGHPGGETQYF
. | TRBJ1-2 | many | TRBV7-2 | TGTGCCAGCAGCTTTGGCGGGACAAACTATGGCTACACCTTC | CASSFGGTNYGYTF
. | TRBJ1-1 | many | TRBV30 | TGTGCCTGGAGGAGGGCAGGGTCAGGGGCCACTGAAGCTTTCTTT | CAWRRAGSGATEAFF
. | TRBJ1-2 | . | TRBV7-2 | TGTGCCAGCAGCTTAGGAGGGGGAAATAGTAACTATGGCTACACCTTC | CASSLGGGNSNYGYTF
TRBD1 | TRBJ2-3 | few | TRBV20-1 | TGCAGTGCTAGAAAACCGACAGGGAAGGTAGCAGATACGCAGTATTTT | CSARKPTGKVADTQYF
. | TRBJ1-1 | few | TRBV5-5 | TGTGCCAGCAGCTTGACTGAAGCTTTCTTT | CASSLTEAFF
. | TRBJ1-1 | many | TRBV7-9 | TGTGCCAGCAGCTTATCGGGGGCAATGAACACTGAAGCTTTCTTT | CASSLSGAMNTEAFF
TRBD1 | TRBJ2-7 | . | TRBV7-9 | TGTGCCAGCAGAGTCGGGACAGGGATGTACTTC | CASRVGTGMYF
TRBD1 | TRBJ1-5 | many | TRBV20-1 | TGCAGTGCTCAACCGGGACAGGGTAAATTTGGAGGCAATCAGCCCCAGCATTTT | CSAQPGQGKFGGNQPQHF
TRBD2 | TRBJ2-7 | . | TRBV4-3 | TGCGCCAGCAGCCACGTACCGGGACTAGCGGGAGAGGAGCAGTACTTC | CASSHVPGLAGEEQYF
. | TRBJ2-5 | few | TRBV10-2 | TGCGCCAGCAGTGAGTCGGGCAGAAGTCAAGAGACCCAGTACTTC | CASSESGRSQETQYF
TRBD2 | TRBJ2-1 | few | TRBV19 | TGTGCCAGTAGTAGGGAGCGGGGGGGCTACAATGAGCAGTTCTTC | CASSRERGGYNEQFF
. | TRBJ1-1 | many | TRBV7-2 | TGTGCCAGCAGCCCCTCGGCAGGGGTGGATTTCTTT | CASSPSAGVDFF
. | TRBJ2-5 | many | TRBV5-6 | TGTGCCAGCAGCTTTCCGGGGCAAGAGACCCAGTACTTC | CASSFPGQETQYF
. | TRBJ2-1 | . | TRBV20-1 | TGCAGTGCTAGCGTACCCTCCTACAATGAGCAGTTCTTC | CSASVPSYNEQFF
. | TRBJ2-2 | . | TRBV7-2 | TGTGCCAGCAGCTTAAGGTCACGCAGGTACACCGGGGAGCTGTTTTTT | CASSLRSRRYTGELFF
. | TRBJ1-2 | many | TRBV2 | TGTGCCAGCTCCAGGGATTCCAACTATGGCTACACCTTC | CASSRDSNYGYTF
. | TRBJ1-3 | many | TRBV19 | TGTGCCAGTAGGACAGGCGCCTACTCTGGAAACACCATATATTTT | CASRTGAYSGNTIYF
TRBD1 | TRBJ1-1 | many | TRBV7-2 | TGTGCCAGCAGCTCGGGACAGGGTGTTGAAGCTTTCTTT | CASSSGQGVEAFF